This T cell receptor (beta chain) originates from a study of blood T cell repertoires in COVID-19. Study-wide context: Some COVID-19 samples were acute and others convalescent; all came from the United States, Italy and Spain. From T cells, B-cell-depleted T cells, or PBMCs came the material, which was cDNA or gDNA.

V was shortened by 5 bases and J by 6 bases, with 10 bases between the two germline ends. Germline V CDR1 and CDR2: SGHNT, YENEEA. The CDR3 covers 13 residues. Original methodology: Using reference gene primer amplification, nucleated cell counts were estimated. Only in-frame clones appear in the TCRdb table, and some are missing; sequencing was by immunoSEQ multiplex PCR. V, J and clone size derive from that table, while D and trimming were established from the DNA sequence. The sample consists of around 150,000 clones, 84% of them appearing once. The chain links TRBV11-3 to TRBJ2-2; D may be TRBD2 (5 bases). Sequenced sample: peripheral blood. This TCR was recovered from a man between 65 and 80 years old with acute or convalescent COVID-19. The CDR3 loop is CASSERVAGELFF. DNA of the CDR3: TGTGCCAGCAGCGAGAGGGTGGCCGGGGAGCTGTTTTTT. Using reference TRBV11-3 and TRBJ2-2 for the parts outside the CDR3, the full variable domain is EAGVVQSPRYKIIEKKQPVAFWCNPISGHNTLYWYLQNLGQGPELLIRYENEEAVDDSQLPKDRFSAERLKGVDSTLKIQPAELGDSAVYLCASSERVAGELFFGEGSRLTVL.